The 30 T cell receptor beta chains below come from one sample, sequenced in a study of blood T cell repertoires in COVID-19. Produced via immunoSEQ multiplex PCR; TCRdb's table is partial and in-frame only. The table shows under 200,000 clones, with around 80% occurring only once. The specimen sequenced was peripheral blood. The receptors were gathered from a man aged 65 to 79 with active or convalescent COVID-19.

This clone was detected only once. This chain joins TRBV18 and TRBJ1-1; D ambiguous. V shed 0 bases and J shed 4 bases, with 12 bases lying between them. CDR1 is KGHSH, CDR2 LQKENI, per germline. The CDR3 sequence is 15 residues long. Here the CDR3 reads CASSPPGRAGTEAFF. As DNA, the CDR3 is TGTGCCAGCTCACCACCGGGGAGGGCTGGCACTGAAGCTTTCTTT. Full variable domain (outside the CDR3, taken from reference TRBV18 and TRBJ1-1): NAGVMQNPRHLVRRRGQEARLRCSPMKGHSHVYWYRQLPEEGLKFMVYLQKENIIDESGMPKERFSAEFPKEGPSILRIQQVVRGDSAAYFCASSPPGRAGTEAFFGQGTRLTVV.

This chain uses TRBV7-8 with TRBJ1-1; 9 nucleotides line up with TRBD1. V lost 5 bases and J lost 0; bases outside the gene matches: 13. Germline assignment: CDR1 SGHVS and CDR2 FQNEAQ. The CDR3 has 18 amino acids. The CDR3 coding sequence is TGTGCCAGCAGCCCTTCGACAGGGGGTGCCCCCATGAACACTGAAGCTTTCTTT. It translates to CASSPSTGGAPMNTEAFF.

The chain carries TRBV3-1 (or the pseudogene TRBV3-2) and TRBJ1-1; D is ambiguous. This CDR3 region has 11 residues. CDR1 and CDR2 (germline): LGHDT, YNNKEL (reference sequence). Trimming stripped 0 bases from V and 6 bases from J, with 2 bases between. CDR3 sequence (DNA): TGTGCCAGCAGCCAAGACGCTGAAGCTTTCTTT. It specifies CASSQDAEAFF.

The CDR3 region has the DNA TGCGCCAGCAGCTTGGCCACTGGACTGCAAGAGACCCAGTACTTC. This sequence encodes CASSLATGLQETQYF. The chain couples TRBV5-1 to TRBJ2-5, with D possibly matching TRBD2 (5 bases). Trimming stripped 0 bases from V and 2 bases from J, with 11 bases between. The CDR3 covers 15 residues. Germline CDR1 reads SGHRS; CDR2 reads YFSETQ.

V is TRBV27 and J is TRBJ2-1; 13 bases agree with TRBD2. V lost 5 bases and J lost 13; bases outside the gene matches: 8. Germline loops: CDR1 MNHEY, CDR2 SMNVEV (reference sequence). CDR3 length equals 14 residues. The CDR3 region has the DNA TGTGCCAGCAGTACGGGACTAGCGGGGCGGTATCAGTTCTTC. Its translation is CASSTGLAGRYQFF.

The genes are TRBV6-5 and TRBJ1-3; unclear D gene. Per the germline V gene, CDR1 is MNHEY and CDR2 is SVGAGI. V gave up 0 bases and J gave up 3 bases, with 6 bases separating them. This CDR3 comprises 14 residues. The CDR3 DNA reads as TGTGCCAGCAGTTACTCAGAGGTTGGAAACACCATATATTTT. It is translated as CASSYSEVGNTIYF.

The CDR3 spells CASSLDSRASYTGELFF. In DNA form, the CDR3 reads TGCGCCAGCAGCTTGGACAGCAGGGCTTCGTACACCGGGGAGCTGTTTTTT. The genes are TRBV5-1 and TRBJ2-2; D might be TRBD1 (5 bases). Trimming took 0 bases from V and 3 from J, leaving 15 bases between them. From germline, CDR1 is SGHRS and CDR2 YFSETQ. The CDR3 has 17 amino acids.

The rearrangement joins TRBV25-1 to TRBJ2-3; D might be TRBD2 (6 bases). V was trimmed by 7 bases and J by 10 bases, leaving 18 bases between them. CDR1 is MGHDK and CDR2 is SYGVNS in the germline V gene. The CDR3 extends over 13 amino acids. CDR3 region: CASTDRLVGAQYF. The CDR3 DNA follows: TGTGCCAGCACCGACAGACTAGTGGGAGCGCAGTATTTT.

This sequence joins TRBV7-2 and TRBJ2-2; no reliable D call. The V end lost 1 base, the J end lost 4 bases, and 13 bases lay between the germline ends. CDR1 and CDR2 from the germline V gene are SGHTA and FQGNSA. The CDR3 length is 16 residues. The CDR3 loop is CASSLVASFSTGELFF. The CDR3 DNA is TGTGCCAGCAGCTTAGTAGCTAGTTTTAGCACCGGGGAGCTGTTTTTT.

The genes are TRBV20-1 and TRBJ2-1; TRBD1 aligns across 8 bases. Germline V lookup: CDR1 DFQATT, CDR2 SNEGSKA (reference sequence). The J segment lost 6 bases and the V segment lost 3 bases, leaving 7 bases of the junction unmatched. The CDR3 totals 14 residues. The CDR3 sequence: CSASSDRGGNEQFF. CDR3 nucleotide sequence: TGCAGTGCTAGTTCAGACAGGGGTGGCAATGAGCAGTTCTTC.

The chain links TRBV5-1 to TRBJ1-1; 7 bases agree with TRBD1. The CDR3 has 14 amino acids. Germline values: CDR1 SGHRS, CDR2 YFSETQ. J gave up 7 bases and V 1 base, and 7 bases lay outside the gene matches. CDR3 loop: CASSLRQGVGEAFF. The CDR3, as DNA: TGCGCCAGCAGCTTGCGGCAGGGGGTAGGTGAAGCTTTCTTT.

V and J are TRBV11-2 and TRBJ2-1; 10 positions match TRBD2. The CDR3 is made up of 16 amino acids. CDR1 and CDR2 (germline): SGHAT, FQNNGV. V trimming: 0 bases; J trimming: 9 bases; junction bases outside the gene matches: 8. The CDR3 sequence: CASSLEGRSGRGEQFF. As DNA, the CDR3 is TGTGCCAGCAGCTTAGAAGGGAGGAGCGGGAGGGGTGAGCAGTTCTTC.

This sequence joins TRBV10-3 and TRBJ2-3, with D perhaps TRBD1 (6 bases). Trimming cost V 5 bases and J 6 bases, with 24 bases left between them. This CDR3 is built from 17 residues. Germline values: CDR1 ENHRY, CDR2 SYGVKD. CDR3 bases: TGTGCCATCAGTCGTCACCGGGACAAACAAAATCGGGATACGCAGTATTTT. Its translation is CAISRHRDKQNRDTQYF.

The rearrangement uses TRBV2 and TRBJ1-2; D is unresolved. Trimming cost V 8 bases and J 6 bases, with 10 bases left between them. The CDR3 spans 11 residues. The germline gives CDR1 SNHLY, CDR2 FYNNEI. The DNA for the CDR3 is TGTGCCAGCGGTAGTATGGATGGCTACACCTTC. This gives the protein CASGSMDGYTF.

The CDR3 region is CASSPQQGPHEQYF. The CDR3 nucleotides read TGTGCCAGCAGCCCACAACAGGGTCCCCACGAGCAGTACTTC. This rearrangement joins TRBV3-1 (or the pseudogene TRBV3-2) to TRBJ2-7; weak D call: TRBD1 (6 bases). Trimming pared 4 bases from V and 5 bases from J, leaving 15 bases between. Germline V gives CDR1 LGHDT, CDR2 YNNKEL (reference sequence). The CDR3 sequence is 14 residues long.

The rearrangement uses TRBV5-4 and TRBJ2-1; perhaps TRBD1 as D (5 bases). This CDR3 has 15 amino acids. The V gene's germline CDR1 is SGHNT and CDR2 YYREEE (reference sequence). Trimming pared 0 bases from V and 0 bases from J, leaving 7 bases between. CDR3 coding DNA: TGTGCCAGCAGCTTGGACAGGAGCTCCTACAATGAGCAGTTCTTC. Amino acids: CASSLDRSSYNEQFF.

The J gene is TRBJ2-5, the V gene TRBV24-1; TRBD1 aligns across 7 bases. With 9 bases clipped from V and 2 bases from J, the junction kept 5 bases outside the gene matches. Per germline, CDR1 KGHDR and CDR2 SFDVKD. This CDR3 is 13 amino acids long. The CDR3 nucleotides are TGTGCCACCCGGGACAGCCGACAAGAGACCCAGTACTTC. Its translation is CATRDSRQETQYF.

This chain links TRBV11-2 with TRBJ2-7, with 7 bases lining up with TRBD2. CDR1 is SGHAT, CDR2 FQNNGV, per germline. V trimming: 4 bases; J trimming: 0 bases; junction bases outside the gene matches: 3. The CDR3 contains 14 residues. The CDR3 DNA is TGTGCCAGCAGCTCCCGCGGGAGCTCCTACGAGCAGTACTTC. This gives the protein CASSSRGSSYEQYF.

The chain's CDR3 is CASSIPPGFENEAFF. CDR3 nucleotide sequence: TGTGCCAGTAGTATTCCCCCAGGATTTGAGAATGAAGCTTTCTTT. V usage is TRBV19 and J usage is TRBJ1-1, with D unresolved. This CDR3 is 15 amino acids long. V gave up 3 bases and J gave up 7 bases, with 18 bases separating them. The germline V gene has CDR1 LNHDA and CDR2 SQIVND (reference sequence).

The V gene is TRBV11-3, the J gene TRBJ1-1; TRBD1 matches at 7 bases. In germline, CDR1 is SGHNT, CDR2 YENEEA. The ends lost 5 bases at V and 8 bases at J; junction bases unmatched: 8. This CDR3 is built from 13 residues. This chain's CDR3 is CASSLRTGEEAFF. For the CDR3, the DNA is TGTGCCAGCAGCCTCCGGACAGGAGAGGAAGCTTTCTTT. Variable domain in full (rest from reference TRBV11-3 and TRBJ1-1): EAGVVQSPRYKIIEKKQPVAFWCNPISGHNTLYWYLQNLGQGPELLIRYENEEAVDDSQLPKDRFSAERLKGVDSTLKIQPAELGDSAVYLCASSLRTGEEAFFGQGTRLTVV.

This chain joins TRBV15 and TRBJ2-3, with 7 bases that match TRBD1. Looked up from germline, CDR1 is LNHNV and CDR2 is YYDKDF (reference sequence). The CDR3 loop spans 15 amino acids. Trimming cost V 5 bases and J 6 bases; bases outside gene matches: 11. CDR3 bases: TGTGCCACCAGCGCTCCCGGGACAGTTTCCGATACGCAGTATTTT. Protein sequence: CATSAPGTVSDTQYF.

This sequence joins TRBV6-5 and TRBJ2-3; 8 bases agree with TRBD2. With V trimmed by 8 bases and J by 3 bases, 10 bases remained unmatched. In germline, CDR1 is MNHEY, CDR2 SVGAGI. This CDR3 has 15 residues. CDR3 DNA sequence: TGTGCCAGCCAGATAGCGGGAAGGTTGACAGATACGCAGTATTTT. This sequence encodes CASQIAGRLTDTQYF.

The CDR3 bases are TGTGCCAGCAGCCCCGGGACAGCGACCTTAAACTATGGCTACACCTTC. Amino acids: CASSPGTATLNYGYTF. The chain links TRBV5-4 to TRBJ1-2, with TRBD1 identical over 7 bases. The CDR3 totals 16 residues. V gave up 4 bases and J gave up 2 bases; unmatched junction bases: 11. Germline CDR1 SGHNT, CDR2 YYREEE (reference sequence).

This clone has a count of ten or more. The rearrangement links TRBV7-2 to TRBJ2-1; 10 bases are a match to TRBD2. Unmatched junction bases numbered 10, after V lost 5 bases and J lost 6 bases. The germline V gene encodes CDR1 SGHTA and CDR2 FQGNSA. This CDR3 comprises 16 residues. DNA for the CDR3: TGTGCCAGCAGCCGCTCGAGCGGGGGGGCCTCCAATGAGCAGTTCTTC. Residues: CASSRSSGGASNEQFF.

The V call is TRBV10-3, the J call TRBJ2-5; 10 bases line up with TRBD1. J was trimmed by 3 bases and V by 3 bases; bases with no gene match: 1. The germline V gene encodes CDR1 ENHRY and CDR2 SYGVKD. The CDR3 covers 14 residues. The CDR3 loop reads CAISDGTGEETQYF. The CDR3 DNA reads TGTGCCATCAGTGATGGGACAGGGGAAGAGACCCAGTACTTC.

CDR3 protein: CASNRGQETQYF. CDR3 in DNA: TGTGCCAGCAACAGGGGGCAGGAGACCCAGTACTTC. The chain joins TRBV25-1 to TRBJ2-5, with 9 bases identical to TRBD1. From germline, CDR1 is MGHDK and CDR2 SYGVNS. The CDR3 loop spans 12 amino acids. With 7 bases clipped from V and 5 bases from J, the junction kept 2 bases outside the gene matches. The full variable domain, its missing parts supplied by reference TRBV25-1 and TRBJ2-5, is EADIYQTPRYLVIGTGKKITLECSQTMGHDKMYWYQQDPGMELHLIHYSYGVNSTEKGDLSSESTVSRIRTEHFPLTLESARPSHTSQYLCASNRGQETQYFGPGTRLLVL.

The chain recombines TRBV28 with TRBJ2-1, with 7 bases fitting TRBD1. V was clipped by 6 bases and J by 6 bases; unmatched bases: 5. Germline CDR1 is MDHEN and CDR2 is SYDVKM. CDR3 length: 13 amino acids. For the CDR3, the DNA is TGTGCCAGCAGCGACGGGACAGTCAATGAGCAGTTCTTC. This codes for CASSDGTVNEQFF.

V usage is TRBV30 and J usage is TRBJ1-2; D is unresolved. The CDR3 loop spans 12 amino acids. V lost 5 bases, J lost 4 bases, and 11 bases lay in between. From germline, CDR1 is GTSNPN and CDR2 SVGIG (reference sequence). CDR3 in DNA: TGTGCCTGGTACAGCCTCCTCTATGGCTACACCTTC. It yields the protein CAWYSLLYGYTF.

This clone turned up a few times. This chain links TRBV20-1 with TRBJ1-1; TRBD1 might be the D (6 bases). The CDR3 sequence is 10 residues long. Germline-derived CDR1 and CDR2 are DFQATT and SNEGSKA (reference sequence). V gave up 5 bases and J gave up 6 bases, with 7 bases separating them. CDR3 region: CSAYRAEAFF. The CDR3 nucleotides are TGCAGTGCTTACAGGGCTGAAGCTTTCTTT.

This clone showed up many times. The gene calls are TRBV2 and TRBJ2-1; 13 bases match TRBD2. The CDR3 is 12 amino acids. Germline-derived CDR1 and CDR2 are SNHLY and FYNNEI. V shed 8 bases and J 14 bases; nucleotides not matched to a gene: 6. The CDR3 bases are TGTGCCAGCCGGACTAGCGGGAGTCGGAAGTTCTTC. Translating gives CASRTSGSRKFF.